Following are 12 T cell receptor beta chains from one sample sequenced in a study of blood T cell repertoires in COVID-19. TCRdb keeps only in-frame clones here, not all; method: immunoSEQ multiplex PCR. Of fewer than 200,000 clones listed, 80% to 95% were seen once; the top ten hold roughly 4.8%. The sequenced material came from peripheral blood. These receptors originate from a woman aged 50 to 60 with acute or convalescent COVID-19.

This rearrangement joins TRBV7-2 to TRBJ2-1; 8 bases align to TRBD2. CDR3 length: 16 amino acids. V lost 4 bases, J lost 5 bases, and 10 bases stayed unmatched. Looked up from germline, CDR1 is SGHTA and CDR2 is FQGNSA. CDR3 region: CASSSRGLGGNNEQFF. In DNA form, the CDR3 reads TGTGCCAGCAGCTCGAGGGGACTAGGCGGAAACAATGAGCAGTTCTTC.

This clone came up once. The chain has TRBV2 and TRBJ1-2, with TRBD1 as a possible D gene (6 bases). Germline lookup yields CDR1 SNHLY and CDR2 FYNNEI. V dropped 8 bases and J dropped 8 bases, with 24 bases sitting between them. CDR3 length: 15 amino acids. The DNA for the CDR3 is TGTGCCAGCGCAATCCTGCCGGGCAGGGGTGACGGCTACACCTTC. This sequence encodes CASAILPGRGDGYTF.

In nucleotides, the CDR3 is TGTGCCAGCAGCTACAGGGGAGCTTATGGCTACACCTTC. Its protein is CASSYRGAYGYTF. The chain couples TRBV14 to TRBJ1-2; 7 nucleotides align to TRBD1. CDR1 and CDR2 from the germline V gene are SGHDN and FVKESK. J was trimmed by 5 bases and V by 5 bases; bases with no gene match: 5. The CDR3 has 13 amino acids. The variable domain in full, with the rest retrieved from reference TRBV14 and TRBJ1-2, is EAGVTQFPSHSVIEKGQTVTLRCDPISGHDNLYWYRRVMGKEIKFLLHFVKESKQDESGMPNNRFLAERTGGTYSTLKVQPAELEDSGVYFCASSYRGAYGYTFGSGTRLTVV.

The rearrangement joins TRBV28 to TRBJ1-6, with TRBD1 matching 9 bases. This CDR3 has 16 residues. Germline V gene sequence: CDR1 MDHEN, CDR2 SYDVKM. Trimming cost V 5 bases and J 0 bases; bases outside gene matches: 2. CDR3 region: CASSRGQGSYNSPLHF. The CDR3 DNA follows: TGTGCCAGCAGTCGGGGACAGGGCTCCTATAATTCACCCCTCCACTTT.

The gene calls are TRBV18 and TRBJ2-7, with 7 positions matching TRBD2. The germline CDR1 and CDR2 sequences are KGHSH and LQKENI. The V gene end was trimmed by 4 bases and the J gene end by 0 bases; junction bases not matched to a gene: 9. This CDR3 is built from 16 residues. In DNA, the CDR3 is TGTGCCAGCTCACGGATTAGCGGGCATAGCTCCTACGAGCAGTACTTC. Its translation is CASSRISGHSSYEQYF.

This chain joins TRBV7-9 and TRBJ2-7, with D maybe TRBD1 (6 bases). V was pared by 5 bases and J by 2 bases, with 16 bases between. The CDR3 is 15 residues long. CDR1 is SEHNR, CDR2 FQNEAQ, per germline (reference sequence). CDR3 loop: CASSVTQGIPYEQYF. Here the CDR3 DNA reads TGTGCCAGCAGCGTAACGCAGGGGATTCCCTACGAGCAGTACTTC. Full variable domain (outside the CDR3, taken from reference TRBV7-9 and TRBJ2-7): DTGVSQNPRHKITKRGQNVTFRCDPISEHNRLYWYRQTLGQGPEFLTYFQNEAQLEKSRLLSDRFSAERPKGSFSTLEIQRTEQGDSAMYLCASSVTQGIPYEQYFGPGTRLTVT.

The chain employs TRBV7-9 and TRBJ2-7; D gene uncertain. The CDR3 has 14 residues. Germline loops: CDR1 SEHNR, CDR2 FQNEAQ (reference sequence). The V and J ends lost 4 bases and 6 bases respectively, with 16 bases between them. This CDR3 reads CASSSGEALGEQYF. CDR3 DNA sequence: TGTGCCAGCAGCTCTGGTGAGGCCCTCGGCGAGCAGTACTTC. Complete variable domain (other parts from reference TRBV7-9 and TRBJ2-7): DTGVSQNPRHKITKRGQNVTFRCDPISEHNRLYWYRQTLGQGPEFLTYFQNEAQLEKSRLLSDRFSAERPKGSFSTLEIQRTEQGDSAMYLCASSSGEALGEQYFGPGTRLTVT.

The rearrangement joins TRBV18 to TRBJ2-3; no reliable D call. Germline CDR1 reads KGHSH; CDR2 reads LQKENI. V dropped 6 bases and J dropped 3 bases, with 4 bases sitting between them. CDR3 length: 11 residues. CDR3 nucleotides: TGTGCCAGCTCCCCGACAGATACGCAGTATTTT. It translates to CASSPTDTQYF.

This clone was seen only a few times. The CDR3 protein is CASSPGTNYGYTF. The CDR3 coding sequence is TGTGCCAGCAGCCCGGGGACTAACTATGGCTACACCTTC. The gene calls are TRBV9 and TRBJ1-2; D gene unclear. Germline V lookup: CDR1 SGDLS, CDR2 YYNGEE. Trimming pared 4 bases from V and 0 bases from J, leaving 7 bases between. The CDR3 covers 13 residues.

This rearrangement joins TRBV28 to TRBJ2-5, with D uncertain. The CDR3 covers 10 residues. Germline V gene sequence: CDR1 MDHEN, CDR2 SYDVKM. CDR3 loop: CATLRETQYF. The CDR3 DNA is TGTGCGACTCTTCGGGAGACCCAGTACTTC.

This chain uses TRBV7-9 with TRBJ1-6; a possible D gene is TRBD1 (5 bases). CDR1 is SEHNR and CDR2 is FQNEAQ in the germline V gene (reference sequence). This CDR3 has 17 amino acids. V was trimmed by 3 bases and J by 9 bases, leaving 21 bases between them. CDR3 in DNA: TGTGCCAGCAGCTTTTCGGGGGGAGGCATGGTGGCTTCACCCCTCCACTTT. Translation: CASSFSGGGMVASPLHF.

CDR3 region: CASSGGPGQGYNEQFF. The DNA of the CDR3 is TGTGCCAGCAGCGGGGGGCCGGGACAGGGCTACAATGAGCAGTTCTTC. V and J are TRBV5-5 and TRBJ2-1; 9 nucleotides match TRBD1. The junction had 8 bases not matched to a gene; V was cut back by 4 bases and J by 3 bases. Germline V gene sequence: CDR1 SGHKS, CDR2 YYEKEE (reference sequence). The CDR3 has 16 amino acids.